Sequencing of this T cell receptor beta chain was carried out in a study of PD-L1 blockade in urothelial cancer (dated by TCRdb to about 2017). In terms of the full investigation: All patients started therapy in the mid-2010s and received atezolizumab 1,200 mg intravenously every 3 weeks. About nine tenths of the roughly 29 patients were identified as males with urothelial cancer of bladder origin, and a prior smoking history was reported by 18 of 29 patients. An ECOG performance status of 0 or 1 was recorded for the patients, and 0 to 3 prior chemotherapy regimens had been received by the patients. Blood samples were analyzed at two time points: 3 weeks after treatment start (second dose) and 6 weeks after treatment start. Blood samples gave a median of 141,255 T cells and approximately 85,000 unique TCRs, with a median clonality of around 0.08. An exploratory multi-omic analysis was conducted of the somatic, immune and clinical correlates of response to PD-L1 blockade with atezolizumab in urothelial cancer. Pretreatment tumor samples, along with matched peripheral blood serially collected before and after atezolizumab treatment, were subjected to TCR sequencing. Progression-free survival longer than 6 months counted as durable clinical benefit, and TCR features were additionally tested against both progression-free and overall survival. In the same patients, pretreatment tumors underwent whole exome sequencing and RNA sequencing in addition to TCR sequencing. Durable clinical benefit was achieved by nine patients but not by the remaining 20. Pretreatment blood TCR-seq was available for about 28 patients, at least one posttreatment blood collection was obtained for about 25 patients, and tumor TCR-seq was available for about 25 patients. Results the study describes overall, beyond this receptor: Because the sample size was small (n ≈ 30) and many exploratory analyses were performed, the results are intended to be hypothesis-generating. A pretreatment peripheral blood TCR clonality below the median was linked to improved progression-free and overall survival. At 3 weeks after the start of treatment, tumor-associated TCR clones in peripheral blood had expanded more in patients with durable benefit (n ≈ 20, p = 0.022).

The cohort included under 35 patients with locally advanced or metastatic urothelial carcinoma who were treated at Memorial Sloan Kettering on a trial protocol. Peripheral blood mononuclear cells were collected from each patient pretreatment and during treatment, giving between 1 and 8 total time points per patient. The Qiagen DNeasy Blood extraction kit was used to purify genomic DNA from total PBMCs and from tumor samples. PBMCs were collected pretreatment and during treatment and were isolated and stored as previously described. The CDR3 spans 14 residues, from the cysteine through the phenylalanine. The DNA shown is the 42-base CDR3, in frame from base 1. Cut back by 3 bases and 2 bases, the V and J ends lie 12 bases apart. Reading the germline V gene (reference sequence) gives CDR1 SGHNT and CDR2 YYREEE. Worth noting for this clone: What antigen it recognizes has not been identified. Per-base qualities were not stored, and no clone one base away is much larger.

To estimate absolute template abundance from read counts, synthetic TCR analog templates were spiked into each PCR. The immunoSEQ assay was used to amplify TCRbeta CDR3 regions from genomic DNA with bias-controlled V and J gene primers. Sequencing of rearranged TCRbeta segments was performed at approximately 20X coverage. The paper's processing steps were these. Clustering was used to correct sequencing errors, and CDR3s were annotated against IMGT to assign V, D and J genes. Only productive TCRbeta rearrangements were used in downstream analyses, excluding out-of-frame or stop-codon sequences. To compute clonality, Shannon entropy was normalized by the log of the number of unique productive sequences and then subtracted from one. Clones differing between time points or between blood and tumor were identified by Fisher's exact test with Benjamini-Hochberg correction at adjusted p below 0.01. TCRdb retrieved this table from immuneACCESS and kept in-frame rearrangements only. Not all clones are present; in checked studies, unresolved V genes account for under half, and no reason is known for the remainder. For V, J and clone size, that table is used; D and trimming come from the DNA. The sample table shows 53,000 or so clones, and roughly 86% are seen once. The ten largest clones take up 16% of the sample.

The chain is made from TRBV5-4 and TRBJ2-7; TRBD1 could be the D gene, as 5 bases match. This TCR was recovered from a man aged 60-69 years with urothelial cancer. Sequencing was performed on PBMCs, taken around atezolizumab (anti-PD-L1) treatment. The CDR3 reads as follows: CASSWPGIPYEQYF. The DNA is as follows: TGTGCCAGCAGCTGGCCAGGGATACCCTACGAGCAGTACTTC.